This entry concerns a single T cell receptor (beta chain). Original data processing: Amplified reference gene primers provided the basis for estimating nucleated cell counts. TCRdb keeps only in-frame clones here, not all; method: immunoSEQ multiplex PCR. Clone size and V and J calls were adopted from that table, with D and trimming inferred from the DNA. The table has over 150,000 clones, around nine tenths seen once. This record comes from a study of blood T cell repertoires in COVID-19. Study context: There were acute and convalescent COVID-19 samples, and they came from the United States, Italy and Spain. PBMCs, B-cell-depleted T cells, or T cells were the source of the cDNA or gDNA that made up the material.

The Seattle patients joined while their infection was active and were tracked longitudinally afterward. The CDR3 spans 14 residues. The V gene lost 4 bases and the J gene lost 10 bases, with 14 bases spanning the gap. Germline V gene sequence: CDR1 SGHTA, CDR2 FQGNSA. This chain links TRBV7-2 with TRBJ1-6, with TRBD1 as a possible D gene (5 bases). The sample consisted of peripheral blood. The TCR originated in a man aged 45-60 years with COVID-19, enrolled during active disease. CDR3 sequence (DNA): TGTGCCAGCAGCTGGGGCCAGGGAAACTCACCCCTCCACTTT. Protein: CASSWGQGNSPLHF.